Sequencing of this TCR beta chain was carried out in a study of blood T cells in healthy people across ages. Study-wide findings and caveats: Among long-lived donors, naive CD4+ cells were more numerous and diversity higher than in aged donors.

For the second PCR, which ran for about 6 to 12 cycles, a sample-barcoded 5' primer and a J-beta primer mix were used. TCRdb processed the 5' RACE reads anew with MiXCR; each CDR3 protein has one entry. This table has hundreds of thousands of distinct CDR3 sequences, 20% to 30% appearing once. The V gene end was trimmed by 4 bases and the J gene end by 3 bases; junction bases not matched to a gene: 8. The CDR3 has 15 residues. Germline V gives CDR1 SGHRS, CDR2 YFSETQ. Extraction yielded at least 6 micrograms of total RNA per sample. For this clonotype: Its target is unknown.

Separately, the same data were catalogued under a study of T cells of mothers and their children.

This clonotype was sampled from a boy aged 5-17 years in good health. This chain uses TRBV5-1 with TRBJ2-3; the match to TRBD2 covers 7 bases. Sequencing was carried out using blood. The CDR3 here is CASSPGGGNTDTQYF. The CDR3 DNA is TGCGCCAGCAGCCCTGGGGGGGGAAATACAGATACGCAGTATTTT.